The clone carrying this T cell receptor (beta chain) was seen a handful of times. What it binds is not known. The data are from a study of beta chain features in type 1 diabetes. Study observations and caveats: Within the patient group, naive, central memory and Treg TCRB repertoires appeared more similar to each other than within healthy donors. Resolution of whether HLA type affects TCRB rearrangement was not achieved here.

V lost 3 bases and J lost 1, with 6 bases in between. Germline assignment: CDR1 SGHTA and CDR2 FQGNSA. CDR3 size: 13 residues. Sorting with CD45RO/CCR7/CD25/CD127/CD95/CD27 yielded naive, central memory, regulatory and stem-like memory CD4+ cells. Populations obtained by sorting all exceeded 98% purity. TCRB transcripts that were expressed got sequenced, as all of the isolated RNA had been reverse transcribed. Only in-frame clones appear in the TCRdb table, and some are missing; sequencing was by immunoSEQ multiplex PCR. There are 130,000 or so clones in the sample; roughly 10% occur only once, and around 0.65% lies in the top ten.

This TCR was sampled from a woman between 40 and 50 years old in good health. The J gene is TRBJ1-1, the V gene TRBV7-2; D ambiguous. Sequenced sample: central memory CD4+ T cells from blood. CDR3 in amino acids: CASSFQENTEAFF. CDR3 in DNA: TGTGCCAGCAGCTTCCAGGAGAACACTGAAGCTTTCTTT.